This T cell receptor (beta chain) stems from a study of molecular identifiers for immune sequencing clone quantification. V gave up 0 bases and J gave up 0 bases, with 14 bases separating them. The V gene's germline CDR1 is MNHNY and CDR2 SVGAGI (reference sequence). The CDR3 has 17 amino acids. As concerns this clonotype: A read error is possible here, since a much larger clone lies one base away.

TCRdb re-derived calls from the PCR reads in MiXCR, one entry per CDR3 protein. Here the sample spans some 320,000 distinct CDR3 sequences, roughly 24% being singletons. This chain uses TRBV6-6 with TRBJ1-1; tentative D call: TRBD1 (6 bases). Sequencing was done on a sample of naive CD8+ T cells from blood, with Jurkat cell RNA spiked in. As to subset: FACS-sorted CD8+CD4-CCR7+CD45RA+ naive T cells. The origin of this receptor is a human donor in good health. Some libraries in this study had Jurkat cell RNA spiked in. The CDR3 loop is CASSYSRGQSLNTEAFF. CDR3 DNA: TGTGCCAGCAGTTACTCGCGGGGGCAGTCGTTGAACACTGAAGCTTTCTTT.